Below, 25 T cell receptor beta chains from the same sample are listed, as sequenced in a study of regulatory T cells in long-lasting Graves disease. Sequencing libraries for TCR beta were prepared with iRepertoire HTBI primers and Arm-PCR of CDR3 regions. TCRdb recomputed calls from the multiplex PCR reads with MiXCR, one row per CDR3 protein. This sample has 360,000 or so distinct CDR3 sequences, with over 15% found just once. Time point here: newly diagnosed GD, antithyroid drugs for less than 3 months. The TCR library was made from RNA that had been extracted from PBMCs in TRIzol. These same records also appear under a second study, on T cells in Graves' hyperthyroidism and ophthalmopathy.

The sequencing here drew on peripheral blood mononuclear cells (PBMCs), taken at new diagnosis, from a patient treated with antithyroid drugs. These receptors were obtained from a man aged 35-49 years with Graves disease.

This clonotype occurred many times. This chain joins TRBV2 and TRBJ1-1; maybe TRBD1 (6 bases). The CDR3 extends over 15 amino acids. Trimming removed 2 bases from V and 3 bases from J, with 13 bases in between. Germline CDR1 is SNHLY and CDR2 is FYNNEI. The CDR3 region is CASSERRQDYTEAFF. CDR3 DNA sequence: TGTGCCAGCAGTGAACGGCGACAGGATTACACTGAAGCTTTCTTT. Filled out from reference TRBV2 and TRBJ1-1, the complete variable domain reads EPEVTQTPSHQVTQMGQEVILRCVPISNHLYFYWYRQILGQKVEFLVSFYNNEISEKSEIFDDQFSVERPDGSNFTLKIRSTKLEDSAMYFCASSERRQDYTEAFFGQGTRLTVV.

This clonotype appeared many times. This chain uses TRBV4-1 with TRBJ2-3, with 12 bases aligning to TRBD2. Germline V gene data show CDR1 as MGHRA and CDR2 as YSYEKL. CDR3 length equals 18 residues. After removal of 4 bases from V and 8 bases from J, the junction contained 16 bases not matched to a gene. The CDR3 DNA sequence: TGCGCCAGCAGCCCTTCTAGCGGGGGGGCCCGGAGATTTGGTACGCAGTATTTT. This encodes CASSPSSGGARRFGTQYF.

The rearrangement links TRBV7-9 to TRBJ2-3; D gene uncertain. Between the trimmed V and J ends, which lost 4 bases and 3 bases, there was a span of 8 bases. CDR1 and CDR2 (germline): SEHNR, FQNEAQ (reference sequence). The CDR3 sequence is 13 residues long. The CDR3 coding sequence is TGTGCCAGCAGCTCCGTGTTTACAGATACGCAGTATTTT. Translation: CASSSVFTDTQYF.

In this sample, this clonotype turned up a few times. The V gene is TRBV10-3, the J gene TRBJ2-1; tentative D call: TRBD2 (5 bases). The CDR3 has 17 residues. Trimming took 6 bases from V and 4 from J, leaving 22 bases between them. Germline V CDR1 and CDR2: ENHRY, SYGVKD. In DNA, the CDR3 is TGTGCCATCAGCTATGACGGGCCAGAGGGATTATACAATGAGCAGTTCTTC. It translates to CAISYDGPEGLYNEQFF.

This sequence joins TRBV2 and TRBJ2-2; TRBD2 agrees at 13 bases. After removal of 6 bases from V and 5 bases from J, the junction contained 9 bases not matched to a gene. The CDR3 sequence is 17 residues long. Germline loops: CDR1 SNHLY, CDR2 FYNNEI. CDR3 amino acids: CASRSGTSGDRTGELFF. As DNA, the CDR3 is TGTGCCAGCAGGAGTGGGACTAGCGGGGATCGTACCGGGGAGCTGTTTTTT.

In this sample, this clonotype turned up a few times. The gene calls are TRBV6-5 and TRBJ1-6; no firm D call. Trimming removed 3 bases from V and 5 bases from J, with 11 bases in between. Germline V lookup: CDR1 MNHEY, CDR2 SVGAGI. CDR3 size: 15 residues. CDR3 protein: CASSYSVRNNSPLHF. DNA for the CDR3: TGTGCCAGCAGTTATTCCGTTCGGAATAATTCACCCCTCCACTTT.

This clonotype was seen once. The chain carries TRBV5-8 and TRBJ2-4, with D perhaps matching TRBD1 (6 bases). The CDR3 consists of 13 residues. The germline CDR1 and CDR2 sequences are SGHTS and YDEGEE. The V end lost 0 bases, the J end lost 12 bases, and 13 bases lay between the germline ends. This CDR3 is CASSLVGARSQYF. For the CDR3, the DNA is TGTGCCAGCAGCTTGGTGGGGGCGCGCAGTCAGTACTTC.

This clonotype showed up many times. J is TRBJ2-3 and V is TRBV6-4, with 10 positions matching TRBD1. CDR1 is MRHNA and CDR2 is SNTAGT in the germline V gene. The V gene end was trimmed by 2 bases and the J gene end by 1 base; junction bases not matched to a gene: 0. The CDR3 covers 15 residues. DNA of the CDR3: TGTGCCAGCAGTGACGGGACAGGGGGCACAGATACGCAGTATTTT. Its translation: CASSDGTGGTDTQYF.

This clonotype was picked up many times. Written as DNA, the CDR3 is TGTGCCAGCAGCCCACATTCGGGGTGGGCCTACGAGCAGTACTTC. Translating it yields CASSPHSGWAYEQYF. The chain uses TRBV28 and TRBJ2-7; tentatively, D is TRBD2 (5 bases). Germline V gene sequence: CDR1 MDHEN, CDR2 SYDVKM. The CDR3 consists of 15 residues. Trimming removed 6 bases at V and 2 bases at J, with 17 bases between.

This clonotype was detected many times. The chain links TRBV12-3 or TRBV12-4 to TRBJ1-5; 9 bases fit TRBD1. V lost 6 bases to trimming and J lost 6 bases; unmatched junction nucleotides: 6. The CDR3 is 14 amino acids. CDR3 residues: CASSGTGRGQPQHF. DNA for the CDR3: TGTGCCAGCAGCGGGACAGGGCGAGGTCAGCCCCAGCATTTT.

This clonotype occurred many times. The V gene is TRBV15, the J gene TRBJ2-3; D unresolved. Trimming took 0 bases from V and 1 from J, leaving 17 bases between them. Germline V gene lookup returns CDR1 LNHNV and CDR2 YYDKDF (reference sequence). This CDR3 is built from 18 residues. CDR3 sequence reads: CATSRDSPQVLRTDTQYF. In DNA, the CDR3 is TGTGCCACCAGCAGAGATAGCCCCCAGGTTCTTCGCACAGATACGCAGTATTTT.

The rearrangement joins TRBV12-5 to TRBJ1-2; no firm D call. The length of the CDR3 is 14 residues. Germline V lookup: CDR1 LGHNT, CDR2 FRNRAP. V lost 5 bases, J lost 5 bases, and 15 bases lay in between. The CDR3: CASGALSLKYGYTF. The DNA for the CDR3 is TGTGCTAGTGGTGCCCTCAGCCTTAAGTATGGCTACACCTTC.

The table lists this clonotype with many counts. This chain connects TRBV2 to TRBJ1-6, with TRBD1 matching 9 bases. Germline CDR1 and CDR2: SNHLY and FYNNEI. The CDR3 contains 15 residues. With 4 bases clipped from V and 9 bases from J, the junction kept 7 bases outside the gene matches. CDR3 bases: TGTGCCAGCAGTGGAGAAGGGACAGGGTTTTCACCCCTCCACTTT. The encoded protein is CASSGEGTGFSPLHF. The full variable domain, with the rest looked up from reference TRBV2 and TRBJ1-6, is EPEVTQTPSHQVTQMGQEVILRCVPISNHLYFYWYRQILGQKVEFLVSFYNNEISEKSEIFDDQFSVERPDGSNFTLKIRSTKLEDSAMYFCASSGEGTGFSPLHFGNGTRLTVT.

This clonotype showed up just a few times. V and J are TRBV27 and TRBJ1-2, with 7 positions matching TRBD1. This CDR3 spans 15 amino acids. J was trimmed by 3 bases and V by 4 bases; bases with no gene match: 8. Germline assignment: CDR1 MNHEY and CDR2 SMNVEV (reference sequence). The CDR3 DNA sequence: TGTGCCAGCAGTTATACCCCCGGACAGGACTATGGCTACACCTTC. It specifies CASSYTPGQDYGYTF.

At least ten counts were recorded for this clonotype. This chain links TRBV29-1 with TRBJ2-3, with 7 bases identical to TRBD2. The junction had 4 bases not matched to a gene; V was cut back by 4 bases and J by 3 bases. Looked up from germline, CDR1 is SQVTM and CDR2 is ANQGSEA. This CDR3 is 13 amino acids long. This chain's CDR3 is CSVGGGMTDTQYF. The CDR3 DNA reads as TGCAGCGTTGGGGGAGGGATGACAGATACGCAGTATTTT.

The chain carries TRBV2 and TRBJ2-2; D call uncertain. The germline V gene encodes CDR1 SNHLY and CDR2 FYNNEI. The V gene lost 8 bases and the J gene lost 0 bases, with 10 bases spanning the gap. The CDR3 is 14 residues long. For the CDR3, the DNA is TGTGCCAGCTTGGAACAATCGAACACCGGGGAGCTGTTTTTT. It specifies CASLEQSNTGELFF.

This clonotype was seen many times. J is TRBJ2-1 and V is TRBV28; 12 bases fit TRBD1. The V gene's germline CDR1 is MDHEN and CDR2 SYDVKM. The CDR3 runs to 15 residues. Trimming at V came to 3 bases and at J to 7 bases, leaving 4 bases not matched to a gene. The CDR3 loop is CASSFGTGGQNEQFF. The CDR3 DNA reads TGTGCCAGCAGTTTTGGGACAGGGGGCCAAAATGAGCAGTTCTTC.

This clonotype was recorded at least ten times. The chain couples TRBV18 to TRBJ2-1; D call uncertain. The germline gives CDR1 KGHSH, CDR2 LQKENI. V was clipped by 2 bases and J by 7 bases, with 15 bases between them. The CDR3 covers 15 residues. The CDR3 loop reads CASSPFPSNGNEQFF. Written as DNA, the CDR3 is TGTGCCAGCTCACCATTCCCTAGTAATGGAAATGAGCAGTTCTTC.

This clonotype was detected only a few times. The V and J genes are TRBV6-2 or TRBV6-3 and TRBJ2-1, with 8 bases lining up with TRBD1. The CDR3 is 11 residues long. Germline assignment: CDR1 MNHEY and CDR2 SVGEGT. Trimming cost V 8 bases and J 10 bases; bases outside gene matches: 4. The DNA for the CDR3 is TGTGCCAGCGGGGACAGGCTCGAGCAGTTCTTC. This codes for CASGDRLEQFF.

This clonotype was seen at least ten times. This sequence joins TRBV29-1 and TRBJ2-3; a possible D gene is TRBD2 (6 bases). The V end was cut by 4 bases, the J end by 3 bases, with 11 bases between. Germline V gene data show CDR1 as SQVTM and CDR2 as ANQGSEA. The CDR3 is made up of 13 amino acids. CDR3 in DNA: TGCAGCGTTGGGAGGGGCCAGACAGATACGCAGTATTTT. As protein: CSVGRGQTDTQYF.

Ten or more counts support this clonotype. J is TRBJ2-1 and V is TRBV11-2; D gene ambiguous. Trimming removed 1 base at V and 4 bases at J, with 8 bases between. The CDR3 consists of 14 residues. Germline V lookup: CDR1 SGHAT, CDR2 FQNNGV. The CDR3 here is CASSLVMSYNEQFF. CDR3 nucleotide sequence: TGTGCCAGCAGCTTAGTTATGTCTTACAATGAGCAGTTCTTC. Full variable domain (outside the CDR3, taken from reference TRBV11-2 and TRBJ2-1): EAGVAQSPRYKIIEKRQSVAFWCNPISGHATLYWYQQILGQGPKLLIQFQNNGVVDDSQLPKDRFSAERLKGVDSTLKIQPAKLEDSAVYLCASSLVMSYNEQFFGPGTRLTVL.

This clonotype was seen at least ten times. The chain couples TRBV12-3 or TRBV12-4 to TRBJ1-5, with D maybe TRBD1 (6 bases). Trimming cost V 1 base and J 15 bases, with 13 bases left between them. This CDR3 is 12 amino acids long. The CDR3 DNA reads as TGTGCCAGCAGTTTAGGGGACACAGGGCGGCATTTT. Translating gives CASSLGDTGRHF.

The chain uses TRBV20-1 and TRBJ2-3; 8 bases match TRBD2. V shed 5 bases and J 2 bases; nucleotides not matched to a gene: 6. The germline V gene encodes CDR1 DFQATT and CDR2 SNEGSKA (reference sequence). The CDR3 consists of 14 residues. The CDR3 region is CSAPIAGNTDTQYF. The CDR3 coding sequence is TGCAGTGCTCCCATAGCGGGGAACACAGATACGCAGTATTTT.

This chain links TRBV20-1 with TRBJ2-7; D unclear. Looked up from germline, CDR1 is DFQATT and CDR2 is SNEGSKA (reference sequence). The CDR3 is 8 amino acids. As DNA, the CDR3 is TGCAGCGGAGACGAGCAGTACTTC. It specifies CSGDEQYF.

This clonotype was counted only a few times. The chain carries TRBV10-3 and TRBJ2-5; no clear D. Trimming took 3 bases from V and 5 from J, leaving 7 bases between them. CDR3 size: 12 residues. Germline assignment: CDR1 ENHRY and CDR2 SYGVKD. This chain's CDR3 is CAISDYLETQYF. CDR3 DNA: TGTGCCATCAGTGACTACTTGGAGACCCAGTACTTC.